This T cell receptor beta chain was captured by sequencing in a study of T-cell memory formation after mild COVID-19. Looking at the study overall: Among the donors, TCR clusters were largely specific to each donor.

CDR1 is DFQATT, CDR2 SNEGSKA, per germline (reference sequence). This CDR3 is built from 15 residues. Trimming took off 0 bases at V and 4 bases at J, with 15 bases between the two ends. From 5'RACE with constant-segment primers came TCR alpha and TCR beta cDNA libraries that carried sample barcodes and UMIs. A single record per CDR3 protein comes from TCRdb applying MiXCR to the 5' RACE reads. The data show 350,000 to 500,000 distinct CDR3 sequences, 20% seen once. This TCR derives from an adult woman who had mild COVID-19 (a few samples of this study predate the infection). Cell type and time point are not known. The chain joins TRBV20-1 to TRBJ1-2; tentative D call: TRBD1 (6 bases). Sequencing was done on a sample of PBMCs or a T cell subset sorted from them (not recorded which). The CDR3: CSARDPRGGVYGYTF. As DNA, the CDR3 is TGCAGTGCTAGAGATCCCAGGGGTGGGGTCTATGGCTACACCTTC.